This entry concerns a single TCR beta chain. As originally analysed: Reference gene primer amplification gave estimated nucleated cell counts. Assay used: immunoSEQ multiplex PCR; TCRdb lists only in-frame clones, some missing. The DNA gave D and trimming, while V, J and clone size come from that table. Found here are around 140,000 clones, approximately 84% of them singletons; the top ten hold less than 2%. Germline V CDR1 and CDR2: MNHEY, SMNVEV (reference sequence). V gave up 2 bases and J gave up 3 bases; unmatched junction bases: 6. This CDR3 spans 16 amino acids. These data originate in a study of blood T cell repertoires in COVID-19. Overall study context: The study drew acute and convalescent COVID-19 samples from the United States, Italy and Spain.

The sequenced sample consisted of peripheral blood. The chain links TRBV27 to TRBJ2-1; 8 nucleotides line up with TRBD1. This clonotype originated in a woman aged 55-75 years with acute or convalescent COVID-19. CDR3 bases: TGTGCCAGCAGTTTAACCGGGACAGGTGACTACAATGAGCAGTTCTTC. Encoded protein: CASSLTGTGDYNEQFF.